This is a list of T cell receptor beta chains from one sample in a study of regulatory T cells in long-lasting Graves disease. One entry per CDR3 protein, called by TCRdb with MiXCR from the multiplex PCR reads. This repertoire shows roughly 520,000 distinct CDR3 sequences, 12% found once; its top ten account for about 8.3%. These same data were also listed under a study on T cells in Graves' hyperthyroidism and ophthalmopathy.

Sequencing was performed on peripheral blood mononuclear cells (PBMCs), taken at new diagnosis, from a patient treated with antithyroid drugs. Source of these receptors: a woman in her thirties with Graves disease. Each CDR3 is given with its conserved first and last residue. The D gene is left open where the match is weak. The listing skips clone size in some rows; elsewhere it reads once, few, many or a size class.

J	size	V	D	CDR3	DNA
TRBJ2-3	NA	TRBV12-3/TRBV12-4	NA	CASSSPGRGTDTQYF	TGTGCCAGCAGTTCACCTGGCAGGGGCACAGATACGCAGTATTTT
TRBJ1-1	NA	TRBV5-1	NA	CASSLEGGLGTEAFF	TGCGCCAGCAGCTTGGAGGGGGGCCTGGGCACTGAAGCTTTCTTT
TRBJ2-1	few	TRBV9	TRBD1	CASSVRGPSNEQFF	TGTGCCAGCAGCGTCAGGGGGCCTAGTAATGAGCAGTTCTTC
TRBJ2-1	few	TRBV20-1	NA	CSAFSATAYNEQFF	TGCAGTGCTTTTAGCGCGACGGCCTACAATGAGCAGTTCTTC
TRBJ2-7	NA	TRBV19	NA	CASTDSRSYEQYF	TGTGCCAGTACCGACTCCCGCTCCTACGAGCAGTACTTC
TRBJ1-5	many	TRBV30	NA	CAWAGKSNQPQHF	TGTGCCTGGGCGGGGAAGAGCAATCAGCCCCAGCATTTT
TRBJ2-7	many	TRBV5-8	TRBD1	CASSNYRGSSYEQYF	TGTGCCAGCAGCAACTACAGGGGGAGCTCCTACGAGCAGTACTTC
TRBJ2-7	many	TRBV30	NA	CAWSAQVGYEQYF	TGTGCCTGGAGTGCACAGGTAGGCTACGAGCAGTACTTC
TRBJ1-6	NA	TRBV28	NA	CASSFISSSYNSPLHF	TGTGCCAGCAGTTTCATAAGTAGCTCCTATAATTCACCCCTCCACTTT
TRBJ1-5	few	TRBV6-1	TRBD1	CASGKRQGRSNQPQHF	TGTGCCAGCGGTAAACGACAGGGTAGGAGCAATCAGCCCCAGCATTTT
TRBJ2-1	NA	TRBV7-3	TRBD1	CASSDQGRTGNDEQFF	TGTGCCAGCAGCGACCAAGGGCGGACAGGGAACGATGAGCAGTTCTTC
TRBJ2-1	many	TRBV28	NA	CASSSARYNEQFF	TGTGCCAGCAGCTCCGCAAGATACAATGAGCAGTTCTTC
TRBJ2-2	few	TRBV2	TRBD1	CASSEGTGAATGELSF	TGTGCCAGCAGTGAGGGGACAGGGGCTGCCACCGGGGAGCTGTCTTTT
TRBJ1-5	many	TRBV27	NA	CASSPYRTQPQHF	TGTGCCAGCAGTCCGTACAGAACTCAGCCCCAGCATTTT
TRBJ1-5	many	TRBV7-8	TRBD1	CASSPNRGMGQPQHF	TGTGCCAGCAGCCCTAACAGGGGGATGGGTCAGCCCCAGCATTTT
TRBJ1-5	many	TRBV27	NA	CASSFLRNQPQHF	TGTGCCAGCAGTTTTTTGCGAAATCAGCCCCAGCATTTT
TRBJ2-2	many	TRBV2	TRBD1	CASSDPVRQGDTGELFF	TGTGCCAGCAGTGACCCCGTCCGACAGGGAGACACCGGGGAGCTGTTTTTT
TRBJ2-7	NA	TRBV4-3	NA	CASSWGSSGNEQYF	TGCGCCAGCAGCTGGGGGTCCTCTGGAAACGAGCAGTACTTC
TRBJ2-7	many	TRBV9	TRBD2	CASSGQGLAGDEQYF	TGTGCCAGCAGCGGTCAGGGACTAGCGGGAGACGAGCAGTACTTC
TRBJ1-4	NA	TRBV28	NA	CASSLRERLFF	TGTGCCAGCAGTTTAAGGGAAAGACTGTTTTTT
TRBJ2-7	many	TRBV6-2/TRBV6-3	NA	CASSYGGPQGYEQYF	TGTGCCAGCAGTTACGGGGGACCTCAGGGCTACGAGCAGTACTTC
TRBJ2-3	few	TRBV4-1	NA	CASSQYGSLRADTQYF	TGCGCCAGCAGCCAATACGGCTCCCTGAGGGCGGATACGCAGTATTTT
TRBJ2-2	many	TRBV7-6	TRBD1	CASSFYRDRTPGELFF	TGTGCCAGCAGCTTTTACCGGGACAGAACCCCCGGGGAGCTGTTTTTT
TRBJ2-3	many	TRBV9	NA	CASSVERDSDTQYF	TGTGCCAGCAGCGTCGAGCGCGACTCAGATACGCAGTATTTT
TRBJ1-1	many	TRBV2	TRBD1	CASRGQMNTEAFF	TGTGCCAGCAGGGGACAGATGAACACTGAAGCTTTCTTT
TRBJ2-3	NA	TRBV27	NA	CASRPPGTQNTQYF	TGTGCCAGCAGACCGCCCGGGACACAAAATACGCAGTATTTT